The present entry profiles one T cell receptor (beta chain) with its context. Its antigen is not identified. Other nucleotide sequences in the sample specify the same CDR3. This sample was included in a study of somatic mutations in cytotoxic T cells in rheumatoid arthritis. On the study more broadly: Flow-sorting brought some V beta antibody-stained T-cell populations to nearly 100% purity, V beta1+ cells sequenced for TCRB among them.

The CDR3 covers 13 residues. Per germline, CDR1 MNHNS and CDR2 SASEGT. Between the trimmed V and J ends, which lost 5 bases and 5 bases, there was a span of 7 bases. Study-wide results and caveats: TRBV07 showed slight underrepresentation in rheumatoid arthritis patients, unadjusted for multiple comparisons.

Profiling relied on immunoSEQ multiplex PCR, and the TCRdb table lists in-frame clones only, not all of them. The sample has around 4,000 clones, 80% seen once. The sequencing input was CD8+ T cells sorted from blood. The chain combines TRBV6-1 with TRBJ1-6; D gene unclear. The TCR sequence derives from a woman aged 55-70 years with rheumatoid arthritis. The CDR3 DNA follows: TGTGCCAGCAGTCAGAGGGATAATTCACCCCTCCACTTT. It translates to CASSQRDNSPLHF.